This T cell receptor beta chain was observed in a study of cytomegalovirus exposure and HLA in healthy donors. Study-level background: In terms of ancestry, the Caucasian-associated cluster contained roughly 80% of the 350 to 450 genotyped donors. Study-level results: Three CMV-associated chains proved CMV antigen-specific in vitro.

On this clone: The antigen is unknown.

Vbeta (60) and Jbeta (13) primers were used in the PCR. Here immunoSEQ multiplex PCR was the method, and the copy in TCRdb shows in-frame clones only, minus some. This sample yields roughly 200,000 clones, of which roughly a tenth are seen a single time; 1% to 1.5% belongs to the top ten. This CDR3 has 17 amino acids. V was clipped by 3 bases and J by 0 bases; unmatched bases: 5. The germline V gene has CDR1 LNHDA and CDR2 SQIVND (reference sequence). The source material was PBMCs. The sequence was collected from a woman under 40 in good health and CMV-seropositive. V is TRBV19 and J is TRBJ2-6, with 7 bases fitting TRBD1. CDR3 sequence: CASSMDRFRSGANVLTF. For the CDR3, the DNA is TGTGCCAGTAGTATGGACAGGTTCCGCTCTGGGGCCAACGTCCTGACTTTC.